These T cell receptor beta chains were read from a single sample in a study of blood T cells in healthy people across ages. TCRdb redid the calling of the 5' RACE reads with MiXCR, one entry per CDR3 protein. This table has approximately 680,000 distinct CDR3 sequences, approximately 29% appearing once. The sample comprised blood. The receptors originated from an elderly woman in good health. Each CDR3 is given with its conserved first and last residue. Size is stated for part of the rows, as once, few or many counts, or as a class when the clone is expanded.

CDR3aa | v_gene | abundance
CAISEYRGPEKLFF | TRBV10-3 | many
CSASGGASYNEQFF | TRBV20-1 | many
CSAVPQNTEAFF | TRBV20-1 | .
CASSLAPGTGAPGTEAFF | TRBV27 | .
CASSSRFLAGGLPEQFF | TRBV2 | many
CASSPRQVDYGYTF | TRBV9 | .
CASSLLGTGETQYF | TRBV7-3 | .
CASSQDGRGVEAFF | TRBV6-5 | .
CSAPGQGASYEQYF | TRBV20-1 | .
CASSSTGGILPRGELFF | TRBV5-1 | .
CASSLEVGLNSPLHF | TRBV7-6 | many
CASNTDHRGITGELFF | TRBV7-2 | .
CSATKGEYNSPLHF | TRBV20-1 | many
CASSQGTSGGATQYF | TRBV4-1 | many
CSVQTGVPETQYF | TRBV29-1 | many
CASSLEPRQETQYF | TRBV5-5 | .
CASAKTGDDYGYTF | TRBV5-1 | many
CASSGLAGPPDTQYF | TRBV4-2 | many
CASGAQADTQYF | TRBV9 | .
CSATPPRSYEQYF | TRBV20-1 | many
CASSQDRVTEAFF | TRBV12-3/TRBV12-4 | many
CAISTGGDQPQHF | TRBV10-3 | few
CASSSIAGGPKNIQYF | TRBV7-2 | .
CASNSPGTNYGYTF | TRBV5-1 | .
CAISDTKGQGNTIYF | TRBV10-3 | .
CAWATSGGTYEQYF | TRBV30 | .
CASSLLPDVATDTQYF | TRBV7-3 | many
CASSHDLDRGGYTF | TRBV4-2 | .